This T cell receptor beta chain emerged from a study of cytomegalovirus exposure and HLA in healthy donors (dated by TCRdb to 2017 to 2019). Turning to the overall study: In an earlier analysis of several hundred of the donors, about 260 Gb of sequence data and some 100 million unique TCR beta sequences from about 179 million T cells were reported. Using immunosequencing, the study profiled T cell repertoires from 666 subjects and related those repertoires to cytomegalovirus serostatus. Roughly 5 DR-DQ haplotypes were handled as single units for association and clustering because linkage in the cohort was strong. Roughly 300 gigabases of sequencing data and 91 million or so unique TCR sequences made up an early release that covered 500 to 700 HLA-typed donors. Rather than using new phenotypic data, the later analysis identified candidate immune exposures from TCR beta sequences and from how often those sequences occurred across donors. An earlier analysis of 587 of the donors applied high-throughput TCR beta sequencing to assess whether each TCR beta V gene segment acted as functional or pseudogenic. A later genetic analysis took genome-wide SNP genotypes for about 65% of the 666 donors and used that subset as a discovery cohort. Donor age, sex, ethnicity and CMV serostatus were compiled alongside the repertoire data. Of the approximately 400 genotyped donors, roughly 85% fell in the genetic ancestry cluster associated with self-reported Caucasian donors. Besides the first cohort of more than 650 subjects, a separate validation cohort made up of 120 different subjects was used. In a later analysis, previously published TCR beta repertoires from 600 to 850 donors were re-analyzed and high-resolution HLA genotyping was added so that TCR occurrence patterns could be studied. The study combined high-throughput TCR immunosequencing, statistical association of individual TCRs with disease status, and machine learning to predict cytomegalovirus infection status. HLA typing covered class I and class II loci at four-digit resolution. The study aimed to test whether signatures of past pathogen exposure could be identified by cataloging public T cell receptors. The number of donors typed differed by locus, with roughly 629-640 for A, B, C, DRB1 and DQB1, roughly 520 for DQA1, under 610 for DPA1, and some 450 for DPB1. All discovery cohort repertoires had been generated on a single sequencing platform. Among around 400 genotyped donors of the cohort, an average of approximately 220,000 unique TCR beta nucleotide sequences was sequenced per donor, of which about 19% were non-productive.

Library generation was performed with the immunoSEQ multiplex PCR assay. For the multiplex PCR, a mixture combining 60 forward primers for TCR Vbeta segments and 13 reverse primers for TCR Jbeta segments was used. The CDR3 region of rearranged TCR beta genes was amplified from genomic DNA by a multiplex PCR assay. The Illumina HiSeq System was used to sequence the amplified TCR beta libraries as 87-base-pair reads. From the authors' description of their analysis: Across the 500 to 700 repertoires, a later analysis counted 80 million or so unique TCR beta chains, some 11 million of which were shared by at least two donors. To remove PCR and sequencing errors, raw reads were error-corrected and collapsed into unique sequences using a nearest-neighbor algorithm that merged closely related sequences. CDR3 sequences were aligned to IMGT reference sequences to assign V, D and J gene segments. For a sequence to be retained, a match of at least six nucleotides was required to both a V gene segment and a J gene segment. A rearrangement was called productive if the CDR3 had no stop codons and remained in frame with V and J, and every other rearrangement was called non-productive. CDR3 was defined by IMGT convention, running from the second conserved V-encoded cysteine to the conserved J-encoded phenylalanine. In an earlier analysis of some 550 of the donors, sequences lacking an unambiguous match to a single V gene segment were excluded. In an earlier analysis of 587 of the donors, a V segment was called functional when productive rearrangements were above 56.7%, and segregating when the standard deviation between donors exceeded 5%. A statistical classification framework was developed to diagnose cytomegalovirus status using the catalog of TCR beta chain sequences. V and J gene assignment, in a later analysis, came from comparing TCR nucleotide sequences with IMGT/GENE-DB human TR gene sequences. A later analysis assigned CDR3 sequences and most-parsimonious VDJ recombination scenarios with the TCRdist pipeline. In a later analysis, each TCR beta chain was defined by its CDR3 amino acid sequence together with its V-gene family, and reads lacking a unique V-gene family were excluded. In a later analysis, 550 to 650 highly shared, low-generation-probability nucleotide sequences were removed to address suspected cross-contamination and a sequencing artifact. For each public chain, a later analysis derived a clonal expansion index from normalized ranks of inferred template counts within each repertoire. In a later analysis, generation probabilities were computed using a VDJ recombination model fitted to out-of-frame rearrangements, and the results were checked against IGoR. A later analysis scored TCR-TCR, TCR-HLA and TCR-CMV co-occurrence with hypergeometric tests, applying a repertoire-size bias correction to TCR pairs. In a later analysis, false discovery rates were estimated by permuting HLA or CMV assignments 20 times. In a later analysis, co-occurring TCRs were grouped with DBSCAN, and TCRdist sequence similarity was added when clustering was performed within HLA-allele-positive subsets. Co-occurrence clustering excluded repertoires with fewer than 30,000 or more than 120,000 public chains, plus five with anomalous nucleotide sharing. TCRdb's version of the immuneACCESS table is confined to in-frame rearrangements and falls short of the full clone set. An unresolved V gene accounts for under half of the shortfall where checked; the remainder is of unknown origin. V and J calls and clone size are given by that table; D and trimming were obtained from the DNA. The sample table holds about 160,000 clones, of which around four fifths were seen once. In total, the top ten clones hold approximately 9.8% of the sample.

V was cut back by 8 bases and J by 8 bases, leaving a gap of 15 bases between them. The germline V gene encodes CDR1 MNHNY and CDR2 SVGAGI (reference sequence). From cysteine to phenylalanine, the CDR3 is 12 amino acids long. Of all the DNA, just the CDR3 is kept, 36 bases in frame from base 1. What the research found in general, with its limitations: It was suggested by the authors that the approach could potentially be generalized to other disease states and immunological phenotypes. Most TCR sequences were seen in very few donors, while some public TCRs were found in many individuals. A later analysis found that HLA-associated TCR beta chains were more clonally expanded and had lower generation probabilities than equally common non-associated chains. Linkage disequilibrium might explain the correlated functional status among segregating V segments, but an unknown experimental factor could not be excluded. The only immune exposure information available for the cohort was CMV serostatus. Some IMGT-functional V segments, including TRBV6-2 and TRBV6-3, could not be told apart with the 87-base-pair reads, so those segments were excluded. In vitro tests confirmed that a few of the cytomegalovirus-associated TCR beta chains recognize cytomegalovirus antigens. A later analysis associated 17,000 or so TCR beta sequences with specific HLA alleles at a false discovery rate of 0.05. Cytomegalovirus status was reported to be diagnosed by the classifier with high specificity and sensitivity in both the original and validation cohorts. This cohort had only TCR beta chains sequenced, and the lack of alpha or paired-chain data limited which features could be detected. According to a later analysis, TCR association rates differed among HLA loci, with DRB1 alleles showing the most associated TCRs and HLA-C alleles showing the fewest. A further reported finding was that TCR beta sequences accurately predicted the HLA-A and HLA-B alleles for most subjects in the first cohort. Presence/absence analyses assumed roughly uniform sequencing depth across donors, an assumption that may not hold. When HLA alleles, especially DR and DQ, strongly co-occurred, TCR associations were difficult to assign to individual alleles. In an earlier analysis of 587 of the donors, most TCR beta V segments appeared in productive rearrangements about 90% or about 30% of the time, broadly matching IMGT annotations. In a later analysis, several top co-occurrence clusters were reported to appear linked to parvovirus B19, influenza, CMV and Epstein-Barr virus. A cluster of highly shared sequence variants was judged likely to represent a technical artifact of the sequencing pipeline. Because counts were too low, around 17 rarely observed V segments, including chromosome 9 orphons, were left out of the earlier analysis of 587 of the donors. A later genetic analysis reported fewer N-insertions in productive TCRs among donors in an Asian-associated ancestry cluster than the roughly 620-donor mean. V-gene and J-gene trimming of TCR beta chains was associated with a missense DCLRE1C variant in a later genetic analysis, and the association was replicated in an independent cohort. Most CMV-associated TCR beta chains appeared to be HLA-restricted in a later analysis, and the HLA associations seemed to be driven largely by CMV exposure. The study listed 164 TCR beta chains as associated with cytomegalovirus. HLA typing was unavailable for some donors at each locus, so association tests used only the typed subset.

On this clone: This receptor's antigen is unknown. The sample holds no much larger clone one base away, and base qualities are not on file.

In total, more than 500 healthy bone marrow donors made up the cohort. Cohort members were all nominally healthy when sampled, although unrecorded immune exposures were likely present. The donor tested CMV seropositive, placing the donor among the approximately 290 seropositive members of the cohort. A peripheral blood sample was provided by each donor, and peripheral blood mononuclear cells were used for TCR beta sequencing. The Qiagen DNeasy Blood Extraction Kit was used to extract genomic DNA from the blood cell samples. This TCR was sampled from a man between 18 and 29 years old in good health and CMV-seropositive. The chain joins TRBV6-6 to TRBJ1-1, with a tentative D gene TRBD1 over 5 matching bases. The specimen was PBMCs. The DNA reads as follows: TGTGCCAGCCAAAAACAGGAAAAAGAAGCTTTCTTT. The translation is CASQKQEKEAFF.